These T cell receptor beta chains were read from a single sample in a study of beta chain features in type 1 diabetes. Clones were read by immunoSEQ multiplex PCR, and TCRdb kept only the in-frame ones, dropping some. The sample comprises 900,000 or so clones, roughly 17% of which are singletons, and around 0.02% rests with the top ten. The specimen sequenced was naive CD4+ T cells from blood. Receptors were obtained from a woman in her late teens or twenties in good health. The CDR3 runs from the conserved cysteine through the conserved F or W. Fields, in order: V gene, D gene, J gene, clone size, CDR3 DNA, CDR3 protein. A D gene is named only where the DNA matches it firmly. Size is stated for part of the rows, as once, few or many counts, or as a class when the clone is expanded.

>TRBV5-1|.|TRBJ1-4|few
TGCGCCAGCAGCAACCTGGTGGGGACTAATGAAAAACTGTTTTTT
CASSNLVGTNEKLFF
>TRBV19|TRBD2|TRBJ2-5|.
TGTGCCAGTAGTATACTGGCGGGAGCGGGAGAGACCCAGTACTTC
CASSILAGAGETQYF
>TRBV19|.|TRBJ2-2|once
TGTGCCAGTAGTATATTTCCACCCGGGGAGCTGTTTTTT
CASSIFPPGELFF
>TRBV10-3|.|TRBJ1-1|few
TGTGCCATCAGTGAGTCCCAGGGCTACTTGAACACTGAAGCTTTCTTT
CAISESQGYLNTEAFF
>TRBV10-3|.|TRBJ2-1|.
TGTGCCATCAGTTCCAACAGGGCTAAGAGCTCCTACAATGAGCAGTTCTTC
CAISSNRAKSSYNEQFF
>TRBV7-8|.|TRBJ1-1|.
TGTGCCAGCAGCCTTCGAGGGGCTACGAACACTGAAGCTTTCTTT
CASSLRGATNTEAFF
>TRBV19|.|TRBJ2-7|.
TGTGCCACAAGTAGTGGCCCTCTAAGCTCCTACGAGCAGTACTTC
CATSSGPLSSYEQYF
>TRBV18|TRBD1|TRBJ2-1|few
TGTGCCAGCTCACCCGGACAGGGTGGCCCCAGTGAGCAGTTCTTC
CASSPGQGGPSEQFF
>TRBV5-1|.|TRBJ2-7|.
TGCGCCAGCAGCTCGAATAGCGGAACCTACGAGCAGTACTTC
CASSSNSGTYEQYF
>TRBV10-3|.|TRBJ1-1|.
TGTGCCATCAGCCCGCCCCGACCGAACACTGAAGCTTTCTTT
CAISPPRPNTEAFF
>TRBV11-2|.|TRBJ2-7|.
TGTGCCAGCAGCTTAATGGGGTCTGAGCAGTACTTC
CASSLMGSEQYF
>TRBV28|TRBD1|TRBJ2-1|.
TGTGCCAGCAGTGGAGCAGGGGGTTCGTCTTATGAGCAGTTCTTC
CASSGAGGSSYEQFF
>TRBV7-9|TRBD1|TRBJ2-3|few
TGTGCCAGCAGCTTGGACAGGGCCACCTCAGATACGCAGTATTTT
CASSLDRATSDTQYF
>TRBV6-1|.|TRBJ2-1|.
TGTGCCGGGGGTACCCACAATGAGCAGTTCTTC
CAGGTHNEQFF
>TRBV27|.|TRBJ1-2|.
TGTGCCAGCAGACCAGTAGGGGATCTTGGCTACACCTTC
CASRPVGDLGYTF
>TRBV7-8|.|TRBJ2-7|.
TGTGCCAGCAGCTTAGGCCTTGCGGGATTCTACGAGCAGTACTTC
CASSLGLAGFYEQYF
>TRBV19|TRBD2|TRBJ2-1|.
TGTGCCAGTAGCCCGCTTGGGGCGGGAGGGCTCCGCGAGCAGTTCTTC
CASSPLGAGGLREQFF
>TRBV10-3|.|TRBJ2-2|.
TGTGCCGTGGGTATCACCGGGGAGCTGTTTTTT
CAVGITGELFF
>TRBV2|TRBD2|TRBJ2-1|.
TGTGCCAGCAGACAGACTAGCGGGGTCAATGAGCAGTTCTTC
CASRQTSGVNEQFF
>TRBV29-1|TRBD1|TRBJ2-7|few
TGCAGCGCCCAGACAGGGTATGGCGAGCAGTACTTC
CSAQTGYGEQYF